The rows below give T cell receptor beta chains drawn from one sample of a study of early T cells in non-severe SARS-CoV-2 infection. Using its own MiXCR run on the 5' RACE reads, TCRdb lists one record per CDR3 protein. The sample consists of tens of thousands of distinct CDR3 sequences, around 7% of them appearing once. Source material: whole blood. The receptors come from an adult who was a healthcare worker with PCR-confirmed SARS-CoV-2 infection or an uninfected control (not recorded which). The CDR3 runs from the conserved cysteine through the conserved F or W. Fields, in order: D gene, V gene, clone size, J gene, CDR3 protein, CDR3 DNA. A D gene is named only where the DNA matches it firmly. For some rows the clone size is stated as once, few or many, or as a class when expanded; others skip it.

NA	TRBV19	many	TRBJ2-3	CARERSSSTDTQYF	TGTGCGAGGGAACGCTCATCTAGCACAGATACGCAGTATTTT
NA	TRBV5-6	many	TRBJ1-5	CASSLAEGAGQPQHF	TGTGCCAGCAGCTTGGCCGAGGGTGCGGGGCAGCCCCAGCATTTT
TRBD1	TRBV7-6	NA	TRBJ2-3	CASSPRGTGEISDTQYF	TGTGCCAGCAGCCCACGGGGGACAGGGGAAATATCAGATACGCAGTATTTT
NA	TRBV20-1	many	TRBJ1-6	CSASQGPYNSPLHF	TGCAGTGCTAGCCAAGGGCCCTATAATTCACCCCTCCACTTT
NA	TRBV7-9	NA	TRBJ1-3	CASSFEASTGNTIYF	TGTGCCAGCAGCTTTGAAGCATCAACGGGGAACACCATATATTTT
NA	TRBV7-3	NA	TRBJ1-1	CASSLTSGDADSPSHEAFF	TGTGCCAGCAGCTTAACTTCAGGGGACGCCGACTCCCCTTCCCATGAAGCTTTCTTT
NA	TRBV5-5	NA	TRBJ2-5	CASSPPSEETQYF	TGTGCCAGCAGCCCGCCGTCGGAAGAGACCCAGTACTTC
NA	TRBV7-2	NA	TRBJ2-7	CASSAAAGYYEQYF	TGTGCCAGCAGCGCAGCAGCGGGTTACTACGAGCAGTACTTC
TRBD2	TRBV7-2	many	TRBJ2-2	CASSRGLAGEWFIGELFF	TGTGCCAGCAGCCGGGGACTAGCGGGAGAGTGGTTCATCGGGGAGCTGTTTTTT
TRBD2	TRBV28	many	TRBJ2-4	CASSLTVAGPLNIQYF	TGTGCCAGCAGTTTAACGGTAGCGGGCCCACTAAACATTCAGTACTTC
TRBD1	TRBV7-9	many	TRBJ2-1	CASSLAKGTALESYNEQFF	TGTGCCAGCAGCTTAGCGAAGGGGACAGCCCTCGAAAGCTACAATGAGCAGTTCTTC
NA	TRBV28	few	TRBJ1-5	CASSDHQPQHF	TGTGCCAGCAGCGATCATCAGCCCCAGCATTTT
NA	TRBV29-1	few	TRBJ2-6	CSIWDPSPSVLTF	TGCAGCATATGGGACCCTTCTCCTAGCGTCCTGACTTTC
NA	TRBV27	many	TRBJ2-7	CASSLLGYRSEQYF	TGTGCCAGCAGTTTATTGGGATACCGGAGCGAGCAGTACTTC
NA	TRBV7-9	many	TRBJ2-1	CASSLPSMVTGRYNEQFF	TGTGCCAGCAGCTTGCCCTCAATGGTGACTGGGAGATACAATGAGCAGTTCTTC
NA	TRBV21-1	many	TRBJ2-1	CAQQGQLTYNEQFF	TGTGCCCAGCAGGGGCAGTTAACCTACAATGAGCAGTTCTTC
NA	TRBV6-1	few	TRBJ2-3	CASSVEAITDTQYF	TGTGCCAGCAGTGTGGAAGCGATCACAGATACGCAGTATTTT
NA	TRBV25-1	many	TRBJ2-7	CASSDKQYF	TGTGCCAGCAGTGATAAGCAGTACTTC
NA	TRBV12-3/TRBV12-4	many	TRBJ2-4	CASSERTAPELQYF	TGTGCCAGCAGTGAACGAACGGCGCCCGAGCTACAGTACTTC
NA	TRBV10-3	many	TRBJ1-2	CAASVSYTF	TGTGCCGCATCAGTAAGCTACACCTTC